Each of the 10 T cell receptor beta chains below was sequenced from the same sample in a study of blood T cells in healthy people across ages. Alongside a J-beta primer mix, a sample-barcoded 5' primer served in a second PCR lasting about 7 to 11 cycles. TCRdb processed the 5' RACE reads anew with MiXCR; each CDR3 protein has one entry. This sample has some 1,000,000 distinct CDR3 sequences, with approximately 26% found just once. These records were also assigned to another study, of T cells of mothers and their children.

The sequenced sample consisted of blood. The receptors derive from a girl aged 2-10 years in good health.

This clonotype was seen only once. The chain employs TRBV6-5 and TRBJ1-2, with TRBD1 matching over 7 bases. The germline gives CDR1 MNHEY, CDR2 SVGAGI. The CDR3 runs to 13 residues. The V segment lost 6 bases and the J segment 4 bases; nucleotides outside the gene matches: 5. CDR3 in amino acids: CASRADRAYGYTF. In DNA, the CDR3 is TGTGCCAGCAGGGCAGACAGGGCCTATGGCTACACCTTC.

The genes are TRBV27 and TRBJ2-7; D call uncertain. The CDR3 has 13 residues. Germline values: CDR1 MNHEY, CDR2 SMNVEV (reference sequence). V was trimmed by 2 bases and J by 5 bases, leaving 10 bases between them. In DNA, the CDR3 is TGTGCCAGCAGTTTAAGTGGACGCCACGAGCAGTACTTC. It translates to CASSLSGRHEQYF.

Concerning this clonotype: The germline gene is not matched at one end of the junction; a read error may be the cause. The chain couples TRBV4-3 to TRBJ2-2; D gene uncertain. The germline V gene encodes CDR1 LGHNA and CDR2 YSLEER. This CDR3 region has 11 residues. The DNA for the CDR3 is TGCGCCGGCAGCCAGCCCGGGGAGCTGTTTTTT. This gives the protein CAGSQPGELFF.

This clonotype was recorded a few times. CDR3 nucleotide sequence: TGTGCCAGCAGCCCCGCCCTCGACGGACCTGGGGCCAACGTCCTGACTTTC. Amino acids: CASSPALDGPGANVLTF. V gene TRBV3-1 combines with J gene TRBJ2-6; D is unresolved. This CDR3 is built from 17 residues. Germline V gives CDR1 LGHDT, CDR2 YNNKEL (reference sequence). Trimming removed 4 bases from V and 2 bases from J, with 15 bases in between.

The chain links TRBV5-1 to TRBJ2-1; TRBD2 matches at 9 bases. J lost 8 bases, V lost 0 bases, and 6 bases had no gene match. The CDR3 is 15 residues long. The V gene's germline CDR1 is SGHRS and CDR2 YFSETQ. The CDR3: CASSLDLAGLDEQFF. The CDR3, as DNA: TGCGCCAGCAGCTTGGATCTAGCGGGACTCGATGAGCAGTTCTTC.

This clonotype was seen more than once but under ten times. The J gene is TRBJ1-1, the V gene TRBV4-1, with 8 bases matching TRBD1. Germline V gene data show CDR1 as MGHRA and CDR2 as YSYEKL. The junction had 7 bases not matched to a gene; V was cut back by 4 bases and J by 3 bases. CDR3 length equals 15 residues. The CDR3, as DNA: TGCGCCAGCAGCCCCCATGGGACAGGTTACACTGAAGCTTTCTTT. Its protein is CASSPHGTGYTEAFF.

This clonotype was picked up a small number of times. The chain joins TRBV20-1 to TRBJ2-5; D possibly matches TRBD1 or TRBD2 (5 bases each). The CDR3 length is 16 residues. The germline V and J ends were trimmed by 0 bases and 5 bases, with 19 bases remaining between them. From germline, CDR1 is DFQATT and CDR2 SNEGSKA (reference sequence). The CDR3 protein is CSARDLNNGWGETQYF. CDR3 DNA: TGCAGTGCTAGAGATCTTAATAACGGATGGGGGGAGACCCAGTACTTC.

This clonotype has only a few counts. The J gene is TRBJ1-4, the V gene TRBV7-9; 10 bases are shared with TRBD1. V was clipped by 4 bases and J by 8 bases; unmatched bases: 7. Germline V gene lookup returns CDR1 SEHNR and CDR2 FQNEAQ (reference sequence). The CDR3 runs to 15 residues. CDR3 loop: CASSSPDRGREKLFF. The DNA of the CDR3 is TGTGCCAGCAGCTCCCCCGACAGGGGGCGAGAAAAACTGTTTTTT.

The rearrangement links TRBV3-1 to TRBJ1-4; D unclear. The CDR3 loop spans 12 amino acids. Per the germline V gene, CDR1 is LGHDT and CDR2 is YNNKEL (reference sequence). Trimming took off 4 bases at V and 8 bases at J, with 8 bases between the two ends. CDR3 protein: CASSPSFEKLFF. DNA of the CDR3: TGTGCCAGCAGCCCTTCATTCGAAAAACTGTTTTTT. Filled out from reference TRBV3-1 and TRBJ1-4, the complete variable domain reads DTAVSQTPKYLVTQMGNDKSIKCEQNLGHDTMYWYKQDSKKFLKIMFSYNNKELIINETVPNRFSPKSPDKAHLNLHINSLELGDSAVYFCASSPSFEKLFFGSGTQLSVL.

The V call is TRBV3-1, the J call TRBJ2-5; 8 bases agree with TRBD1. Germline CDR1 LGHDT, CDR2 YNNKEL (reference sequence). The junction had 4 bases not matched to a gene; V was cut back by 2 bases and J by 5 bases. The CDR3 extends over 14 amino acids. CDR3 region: CASSQRTGLETQYF. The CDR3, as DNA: TGTGCCAGCAGCCAAAGGACAGGGTTGGAGACCCAGTACTTC.